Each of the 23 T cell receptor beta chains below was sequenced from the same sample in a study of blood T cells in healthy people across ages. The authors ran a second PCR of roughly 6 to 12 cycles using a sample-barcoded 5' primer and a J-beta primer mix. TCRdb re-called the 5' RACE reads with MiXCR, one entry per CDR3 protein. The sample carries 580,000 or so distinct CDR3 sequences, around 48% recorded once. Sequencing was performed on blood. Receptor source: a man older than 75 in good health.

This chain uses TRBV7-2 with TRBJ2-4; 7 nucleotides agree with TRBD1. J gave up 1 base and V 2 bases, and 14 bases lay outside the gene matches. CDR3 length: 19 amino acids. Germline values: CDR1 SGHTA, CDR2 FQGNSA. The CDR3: CASSLSEGAQMWAKNIQYF. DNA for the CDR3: TGTGCCAGCAGCTTATCCGAGGGGGCGCAGATGTGGGCCAAAAACATTCAGTACTTC.

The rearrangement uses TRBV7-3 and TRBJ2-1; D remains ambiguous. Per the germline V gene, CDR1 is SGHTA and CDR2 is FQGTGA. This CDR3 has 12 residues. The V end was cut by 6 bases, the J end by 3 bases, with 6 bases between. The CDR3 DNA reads TGTGCCAGCAGTCCGAACTACAATGAGCAGTTCTTC. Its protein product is CASSPNYNEQFF.

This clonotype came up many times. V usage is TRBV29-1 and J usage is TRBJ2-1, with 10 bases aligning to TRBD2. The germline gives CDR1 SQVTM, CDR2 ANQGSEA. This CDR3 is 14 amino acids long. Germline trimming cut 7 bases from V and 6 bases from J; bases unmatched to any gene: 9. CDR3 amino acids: CSARPSGSGNEQFF. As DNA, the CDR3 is TGCAGCGCGCGCCCTAGCGGGAGTGGCAATGAGCAGTTCTTC.

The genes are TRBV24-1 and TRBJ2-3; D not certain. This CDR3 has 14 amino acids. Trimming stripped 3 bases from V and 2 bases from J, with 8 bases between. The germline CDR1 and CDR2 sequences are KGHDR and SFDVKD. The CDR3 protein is CATSDGPFTDTQYF. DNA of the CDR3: TGTGCCACCAGTGATGGGCCCTTCACAGATACGCAGTATTTT.

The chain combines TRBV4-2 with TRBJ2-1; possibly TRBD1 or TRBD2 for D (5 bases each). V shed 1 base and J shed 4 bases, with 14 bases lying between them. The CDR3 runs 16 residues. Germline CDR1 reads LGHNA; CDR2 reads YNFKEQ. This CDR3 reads CASSQVGTRAYNEQFF. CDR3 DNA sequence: TGTGCCAGCAGCCAAGTGGGGACCCGGGCGTACAATGAGCAGTTCTTC.

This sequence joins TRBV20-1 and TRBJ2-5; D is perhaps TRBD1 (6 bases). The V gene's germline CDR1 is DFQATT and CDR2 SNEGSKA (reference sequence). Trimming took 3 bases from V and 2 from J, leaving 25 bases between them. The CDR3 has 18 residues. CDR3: CSARAGDIPTTVQETQYF. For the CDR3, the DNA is TGCAGTGCTAGGGCCGGGGACATCCCAACGACCGTACAAGAGACCCAGTACTTC.

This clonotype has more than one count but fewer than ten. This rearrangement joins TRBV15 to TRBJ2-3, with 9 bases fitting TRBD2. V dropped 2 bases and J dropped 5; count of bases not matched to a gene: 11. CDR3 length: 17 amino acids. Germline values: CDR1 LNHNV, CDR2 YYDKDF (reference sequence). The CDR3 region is CATSRKVSGGPRDTQYF. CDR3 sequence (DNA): TGTGCCACCAGCAGAAAGGTTAGCGGGGGCCCCAGAGATACGCAGTATTTT.

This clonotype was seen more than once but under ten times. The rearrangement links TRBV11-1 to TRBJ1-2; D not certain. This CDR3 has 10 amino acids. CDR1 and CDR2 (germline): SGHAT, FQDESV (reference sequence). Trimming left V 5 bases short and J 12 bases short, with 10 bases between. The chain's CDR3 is CASSHFVDTF. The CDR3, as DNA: TGTGCCAGCAGCCACTTTGTCGACACCTTC.

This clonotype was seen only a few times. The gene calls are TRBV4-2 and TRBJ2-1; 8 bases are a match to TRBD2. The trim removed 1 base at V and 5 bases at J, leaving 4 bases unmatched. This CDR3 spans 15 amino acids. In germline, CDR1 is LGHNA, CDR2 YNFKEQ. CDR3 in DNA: TGTGCCAGCAGCCAAGTTCTAGCGGGTCACAATGAGCAGTTCTTC. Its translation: CASSQVLAGHNEQFF.

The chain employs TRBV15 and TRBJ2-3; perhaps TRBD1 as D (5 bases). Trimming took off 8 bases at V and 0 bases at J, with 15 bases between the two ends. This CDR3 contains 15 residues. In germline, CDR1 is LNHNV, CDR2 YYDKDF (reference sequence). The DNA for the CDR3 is TGTGCCACCCACTTAGGGGCAGCAAGCACAGATACGCAGTATTTT. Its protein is CATHLGAASTDTQYF.

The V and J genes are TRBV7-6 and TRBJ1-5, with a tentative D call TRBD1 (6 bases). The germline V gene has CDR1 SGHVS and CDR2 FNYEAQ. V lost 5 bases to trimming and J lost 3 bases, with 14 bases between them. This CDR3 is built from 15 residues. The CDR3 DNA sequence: TGTGCCAGCAGCGCTTACAGGGAATTCAATCAGCCCCAGCATTTT. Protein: CASSAYREFNQPQHF.

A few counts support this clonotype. CDR3 amino acids: CASSSPTASSYNEQYF. Here the CDR3 DNA reads TGTGCCAGCAGCTCACCGACAGCAAGCTCCTACAATGAGCAGTACTTC. The chain has TRBV6-5 and TRBJ2-1, with D possibly TRBD1 on 5 matching bases. The J call is doubtful: the DNA matches TRBJ2-7 better. The germline V gene encodes CDR1 MNHEY and CDR2 SVGAGI. This CDR3 is 16 amino acids long.

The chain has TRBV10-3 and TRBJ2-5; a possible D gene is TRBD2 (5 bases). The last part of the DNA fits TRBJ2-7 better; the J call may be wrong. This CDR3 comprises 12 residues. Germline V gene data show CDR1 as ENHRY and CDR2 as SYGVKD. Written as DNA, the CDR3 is TGTGCCACGGCCCGGGGAGCCTACGAGCAGTACTTC. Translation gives CATARGAYEQYF.

DNA of the CDR3: TGTGCCAGCAGCCAAGATCTCCGGGGAGACTATGGCTACACCTTC. Protein product: CASSQDLRGDYGYTF. This chain links TRBV3-1 with TRBJ1-2; D is uncertain. CDR1 LGHDT and CDR2 YNNKEL come from the germline V gene (reference sequence). V was shortened by 0 bases and J by 3 bases, with 11 bases between the two germline ends. The CDR3 sequence is 15 residues long. Filled out from reference TRBV3-1 and TRBJ1-2, the complete variable domain reads DTAVSQTPKYLVTQMGNDKSIKCEQNLGHDTMYWYKQDSKKFLKIMFSYNNKELIINETVPNRFSPKSPDKAHLNLHINSLELGDSAVYFCASSQDLRGDYGYTFGSGTRLTVV.

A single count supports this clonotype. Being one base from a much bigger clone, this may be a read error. DNA for the CDR3: TGTGCCAGCAGACCCACCTTTAGTAGCGACGAGCAGTACTTC. Residues: CASRPTFSSDEQYF. The genes are TRBV6-5 and TRBJ2-7, with D perhaps TRBD2 (5 bases). Trimming removed 6 bases from V and 5 bases from J, with 17 bases in between. CDR1 and CDR2 (germline): MNHEY, SVGAGI. CDR3 length: 14 amino acids.

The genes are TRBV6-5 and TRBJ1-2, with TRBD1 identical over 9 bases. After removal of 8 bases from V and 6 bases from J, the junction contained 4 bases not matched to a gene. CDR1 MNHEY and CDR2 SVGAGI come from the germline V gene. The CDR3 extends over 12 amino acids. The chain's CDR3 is CASSQGAHGYTF. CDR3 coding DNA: TGTGCCAGCTCACAGGGGGCGCATGGCTACACCTTC.

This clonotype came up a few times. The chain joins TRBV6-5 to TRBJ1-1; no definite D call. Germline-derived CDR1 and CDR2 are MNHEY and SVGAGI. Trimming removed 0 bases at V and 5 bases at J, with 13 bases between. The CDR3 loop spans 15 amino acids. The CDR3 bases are TGTGCCAGCAGTTACTCGATCAGGTCGGGAACTGAAGCTTTCTTT. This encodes CASSYSIRSGTEAFF.

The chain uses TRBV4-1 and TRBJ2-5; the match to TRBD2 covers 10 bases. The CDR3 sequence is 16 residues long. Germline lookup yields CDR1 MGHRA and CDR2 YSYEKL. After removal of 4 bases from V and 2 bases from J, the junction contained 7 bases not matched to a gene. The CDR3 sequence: CASSLRSGGGQETQYF. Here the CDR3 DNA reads TGCGCCAGCAGCCTTAGGAGCGGGGGGGGACAAGAGACCCAGTACTTC.

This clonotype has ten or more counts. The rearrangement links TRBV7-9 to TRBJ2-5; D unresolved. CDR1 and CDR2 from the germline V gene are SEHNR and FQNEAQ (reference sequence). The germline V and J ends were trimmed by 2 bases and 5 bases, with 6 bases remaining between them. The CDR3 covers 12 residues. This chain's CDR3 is CASSLSPETQYF. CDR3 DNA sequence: TGTGCCAGCAGCTTAAGCCCCGAGACCCAGTACTTC.

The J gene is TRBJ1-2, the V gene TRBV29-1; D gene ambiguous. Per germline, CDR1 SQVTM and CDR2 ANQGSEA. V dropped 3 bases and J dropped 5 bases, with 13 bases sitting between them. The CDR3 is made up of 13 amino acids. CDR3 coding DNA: TGCAGCGTTGATAGCGGACGGTCTTATGGCTACACCTTC. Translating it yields CSVDSGRSYGYTF. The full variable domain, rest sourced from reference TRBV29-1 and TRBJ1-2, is SAVISQKPSRDICQRGTSLTIQCQVDSQVTMMFWYRQQPGQSLTLIATANQGSEATYESGFVIDKFPISRPNLTFSTLTVSNMSPEDSSIYLCSVDSGRSYGYTFGSGTRLTVV.

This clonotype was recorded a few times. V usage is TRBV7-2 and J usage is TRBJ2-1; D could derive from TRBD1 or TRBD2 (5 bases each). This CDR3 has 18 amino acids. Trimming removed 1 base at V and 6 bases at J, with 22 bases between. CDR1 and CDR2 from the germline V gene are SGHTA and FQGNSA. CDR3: CASSLVQGAYQSINEQFF. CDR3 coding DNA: TGTGCCAGCAGCTTAGTTCAGGGAGCTTATCAGAGTATCAATGAGCAGTTCTTC.

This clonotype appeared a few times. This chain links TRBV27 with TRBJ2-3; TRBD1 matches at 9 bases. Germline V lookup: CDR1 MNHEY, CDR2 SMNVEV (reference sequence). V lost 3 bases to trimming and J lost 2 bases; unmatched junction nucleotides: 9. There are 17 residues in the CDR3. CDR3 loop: CASSFAHRGPNTDTQYF. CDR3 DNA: TGTGCCAGCAGTTTTGCGCACAGGGGGCCAAACACAGATACGCAGTATTTT.

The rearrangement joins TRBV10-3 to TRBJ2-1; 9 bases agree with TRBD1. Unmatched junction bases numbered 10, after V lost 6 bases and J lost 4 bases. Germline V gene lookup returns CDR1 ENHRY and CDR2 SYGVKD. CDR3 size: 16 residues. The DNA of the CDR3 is TGTGCCATCAGAAAATCCGGGACAGGGCTATACAATGAGCAGTTCTTC. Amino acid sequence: CAIRKSGTGLYNEQFF.